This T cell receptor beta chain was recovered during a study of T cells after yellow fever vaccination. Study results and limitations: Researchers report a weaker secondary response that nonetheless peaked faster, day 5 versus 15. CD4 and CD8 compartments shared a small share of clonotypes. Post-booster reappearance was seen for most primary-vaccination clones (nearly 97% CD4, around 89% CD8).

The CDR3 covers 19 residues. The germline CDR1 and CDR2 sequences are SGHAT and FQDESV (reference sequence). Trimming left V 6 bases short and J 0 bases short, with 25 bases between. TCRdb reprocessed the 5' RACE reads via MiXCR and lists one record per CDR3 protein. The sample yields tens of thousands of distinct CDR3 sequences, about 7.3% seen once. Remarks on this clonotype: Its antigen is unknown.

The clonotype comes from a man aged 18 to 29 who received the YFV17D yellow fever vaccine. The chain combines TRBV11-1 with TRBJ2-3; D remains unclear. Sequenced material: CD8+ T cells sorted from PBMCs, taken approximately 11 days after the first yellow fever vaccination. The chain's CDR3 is CASRPILLLERYSTDTQYF. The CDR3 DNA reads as TGTGCCAGCAGACCCATCCTGCTCCTGGAACGCTATAGCACAGATACGCAGTATTTT.